The rows below give T cell receptor beta chains drawn from one sample of a study of blood T cell repertoires in COVID-19. Libraries were prepared by immunoSEQ multiplex PCR; TCRdb keeps only in-frame clonotypes and omits some of them. Here the sample spans about 86,000 clones, around four fifths being singletons. Sequenced input: peripheral blood. The receptors were sampled from a man aged 50 to 59 with acute or convalescent COVID-19. CDR3s include the opening cysteine and the closing phenylalanine or tryptophan. D genes are given only for firm matches. Clone size is given for some rows only: seen once, a few or many times, or a class if the clone is expanded.

D	V	size	J	DNA	CDR3
TRBD1	TRBV29-1	once	TRBJ1-5	TGCAGCGTTGGAGGGGACAGGGAAGGACAGCCCCAGCATTTT	CSVGGDREGQPQHF
.	TRBV12-3/TRBV12-4	.	TRBJ1-1	TGTGCCAGCAGTATACAGGGTGGGGAAGCTTTCTTT	CASSIQGGEAFF
TRBD1	TRBV30	.	TRBJ1-4	TGTGCCTGGAGGGGGGACAGGGGTTTAGAAAAACTGTTTTTT	CAWRGDRGLEKLFF
TRBD1	TRBV7-9	.	TRBJ2-7	TGTGCCAGCAGCTCGTACACGGGACAGACCTACGAGCAGTACTTC	CASSSYTGQTYEQYF
TRBD1	TRBV19	.	TRBJ2-7	TGTGCCAGTAGTATCACAGGGGATCGCTACGAGCAGTACTTC	CASSITGDRYEQYF
TRBD2	TRBV19	.	TRBJ2-1	TGTGCCAGTAGTATGGGACTAGCGGGAGGCTATGAGCAGTTCTTC	CASSMGLAGGYEQFF
.	TRBV13	.	TRBJ2-2	TGTGCCAGCAGCTTAAACAGGGAAGTATTCCCCGGGGAGCTGTTTTTT	CASSLNREVFPGELFF
TRBD2	TRBV4-1	.	TRBJ2-1	TGCGCCAGCAGCCGAATAGGTGGCGGGAGGGATAATGAGCAGTTCTTC	CASSRIGGGRDNEQFF
.	TRBV4-2	.	TRBJ2-5	TGTGCCAGCAGCCAAGATCGGTTAGAGACCCAGTACTTC	CASSQDRLETQYF
TRBD2	TRBV28	.	TRBJ2-1	TGTGCCAGCAGTTTAAACCAAGGTCCTTGGGGGGGACACAATGAGCAGTTCTTC	CASSLNQGPWGGHNEQFF
.	TRBV7-2	once	TRBJ1-4	TGTGCCAGCAGCCCCGGGTTGACCGGGGACTATGAAAAACTGTTTTTT	CASSPGLTGDYEKLFF
.	TRBV28	.	TRBJ1-6	TGTGCCAGCACCTTGGGGGCCGTGGGGTCACCCCTCCACTTT	CASTLGAVGSPLHF
.	TRBV10-3	.	TRBJ2-2	TGTGCCATCACGCGAGCGAACACCGGGGAGCTGTTTTTT	CAITRANTGELFF
TRBD1	TRBV18	.	TRBJ2-2	TGTGCCAGCTCACCAAGGCAGGGGGCGTCCACCGGGGAGCTGTTTTTT	CASSPRQGASTGELFF
.	TRBV9	.	TRBJ2-3	TGTGCCAGCAGCTCACCCTCGGGGGATAGCACAGATACGCAGTATTTT	CASSSPSGDSTDTQYF
TRBD2	TRBV5-1	.	TRBJ2-3	TGCGCCAGCAGCTCCGGGACTAGCGGGAGTACAGATACGCAGTATTTT	CASSSGTSGSTDTQYF